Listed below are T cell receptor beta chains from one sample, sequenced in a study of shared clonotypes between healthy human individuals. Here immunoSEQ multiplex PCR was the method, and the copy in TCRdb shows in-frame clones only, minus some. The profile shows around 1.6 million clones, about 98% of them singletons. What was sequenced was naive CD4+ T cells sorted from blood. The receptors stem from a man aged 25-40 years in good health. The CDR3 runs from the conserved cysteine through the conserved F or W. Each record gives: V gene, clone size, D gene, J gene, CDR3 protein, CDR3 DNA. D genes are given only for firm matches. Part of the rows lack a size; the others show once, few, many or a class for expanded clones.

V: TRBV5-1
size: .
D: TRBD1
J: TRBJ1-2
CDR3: CASSSDRGNYGYTF
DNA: TGCGCCAGCAGCTCGGACAGGGGAAACTATGGCTACACCTTC

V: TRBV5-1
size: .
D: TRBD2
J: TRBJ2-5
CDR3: CASSFGSGRATETQYF
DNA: TGCGCCAGCAGCTTCGGTAGCGGGAGGGCCACGGAGACCCAGTACTTC

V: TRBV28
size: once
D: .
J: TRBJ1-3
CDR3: CASSFRRQRSGNTIYF
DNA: TGTGCCAGCAGTTTCCGCCGACAGCGCTCTGGAAACACCATATATTTT

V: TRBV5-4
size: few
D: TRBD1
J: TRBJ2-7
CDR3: CASSGRMGQGSEQYF
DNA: TGTGCCAGCAGCGGGAGGATGGGACAGGGGAGCGAGCAGTACTTC

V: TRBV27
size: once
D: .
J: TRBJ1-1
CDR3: CASSPVTGSAFF
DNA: TGTGCCAGCAGTCCCGTAACGGGCTCAGCTTTCTTT

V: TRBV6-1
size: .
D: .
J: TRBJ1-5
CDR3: CASSEGMNQPQHF
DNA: TGTGCCAGCAGTGAAGGTATGAATCAGCCCCAGCATTTT

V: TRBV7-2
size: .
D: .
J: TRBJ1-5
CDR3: CASSSALGNQPQHF
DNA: TGTGCCAGCAGCTCAGCTTTAGGCAATCAGCCCCAGCATTTT

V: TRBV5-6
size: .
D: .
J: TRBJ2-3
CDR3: CASSLPADTQYF
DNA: TGTGCCAGCAGCTTGCCCGCAGATACGCAGTATTTT

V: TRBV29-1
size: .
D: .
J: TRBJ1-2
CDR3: CSVYRFGQLYGYTF
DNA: TGCAGCGTTTACAGATTCGGACAGCTCTATGGCTACACCTTC

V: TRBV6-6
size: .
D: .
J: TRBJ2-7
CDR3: CASSYTVAEHTYEQYF
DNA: TGTGCCAGCAGTTACACAGTAGCGGAGCACACCTACGAGCAGTACTTC

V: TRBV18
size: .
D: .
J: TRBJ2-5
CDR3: CASSPKGQETQYF
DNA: TGTGCCAGCTCACCGAAGGGCCAAGAGACCCAGTACTTC

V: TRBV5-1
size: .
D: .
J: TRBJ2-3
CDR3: CASSWDSVTDTQYF
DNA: TGCGCCAGCAGCTGGGACTCGGTCACAGATACGCAGTATTTT

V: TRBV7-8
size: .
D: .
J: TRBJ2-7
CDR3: CASSLRTGPYEQYF
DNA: TGTGCCAGCAGCTTAAGGACTGGACCATACGAGCAGTACTTC

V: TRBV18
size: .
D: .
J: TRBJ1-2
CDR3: CASSPPTGAIGYTF
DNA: TGTGCCAGCTCACCACCGACGGGGGCCATTGGCTACACCTTC

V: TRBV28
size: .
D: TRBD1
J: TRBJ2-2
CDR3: CASSFSDRVTGELFF
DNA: TGTGCCAGCAGTTTTTCGGACAGGGTGACCGGGGAGCTGTTTTTT

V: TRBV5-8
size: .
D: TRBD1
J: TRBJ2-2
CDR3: CASSLGTGGSGELFF
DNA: TGTGCCAGCAGCCTCGGGACAGGAGGCTCCGGGGAGCTGTTTTTT

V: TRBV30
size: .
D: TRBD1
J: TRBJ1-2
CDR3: CAWGTGNYGYTF
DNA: TGTGCCTGGGGGACAGGGAATTATGGCTACACCTTC

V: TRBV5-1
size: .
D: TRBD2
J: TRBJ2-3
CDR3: CASKSTSGSSTDTQYF
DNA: TGCGCCAGCAAGTCGACTAGCGGATCTAGCACAGATACGCAGTATTTT

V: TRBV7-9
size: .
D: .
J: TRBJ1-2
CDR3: CASSGGGNYGYTF
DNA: TGTGCCAGCAGCGGCGGGGGGAACTATGGCTACACCTTC

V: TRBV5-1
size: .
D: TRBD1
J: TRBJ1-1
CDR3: CASSLNTGGQNTEAFF
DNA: TGCGCCAGCAGCTTGAATACAGGGGGGCAGAACACTGAAGCTTTCTTT

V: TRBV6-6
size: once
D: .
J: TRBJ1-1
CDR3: CASSLQGTEAFF
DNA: TGTGCCAGCAGCCTCCAAGGGACTGAAGCTTTCTTT

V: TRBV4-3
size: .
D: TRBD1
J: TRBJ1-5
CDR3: CASSPGAGGAYGSNQPQHF
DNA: TGCGCCAGCAGCCCCGGGGCAGGGGGCGCGTACGGAAGCAATCAGCCCCAGCATTTT

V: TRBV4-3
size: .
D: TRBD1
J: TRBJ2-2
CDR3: CASSPFDRGPTGELFF
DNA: TGCGCCAGCAGCCCTTTCGACAGGGGTCCCACCGGGGAGCTGTTTTTT

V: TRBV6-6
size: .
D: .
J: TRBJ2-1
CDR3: CASSPILGKDEQFF
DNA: TGTGCCAGCAGCCCCATACTAGGGAAGGATGAGCAGTTCTTC

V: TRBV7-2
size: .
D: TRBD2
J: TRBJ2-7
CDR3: CASSLEVSGSVSYEQYF
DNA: TGTGCCAGCAGCTTAGAGGTTAGCGGGAGTGTTTCCTACGAGCAGTACTTC

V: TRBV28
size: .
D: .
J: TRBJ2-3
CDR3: CASSLLGPRVGDTQYF
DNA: TGTGCCAGCAGTTTATTAGGGCCCCGGGTCGGAGATACGCAGTATTTT

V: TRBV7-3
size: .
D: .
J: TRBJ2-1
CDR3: CASSLISGADPNEQFF
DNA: TGTGCCAGCAGCTTAATTTCAGGGGCCGACCCCAATGAGCAGTTCTTC

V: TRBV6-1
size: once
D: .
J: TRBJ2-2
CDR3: CASSELRRVGELFF
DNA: TGTGCCAGCAGTGAGCTCCGGCGGGTCGGGGAGCTGTTTTTT

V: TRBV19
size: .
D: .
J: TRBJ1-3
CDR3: CASSGGLDQNTIYF
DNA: TGTGCCAGTAGTGGGGGGCTCGACCAAAACACCATATATTTT

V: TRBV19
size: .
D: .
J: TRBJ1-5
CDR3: CASQQGNLLAPQHF
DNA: TGTGCCAGTCAACAGGGAAACTTACTAGCGCCCCAGCATTTT

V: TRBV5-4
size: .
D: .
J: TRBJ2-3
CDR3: CASSSGAILSDTQYF
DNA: TGTGCCAGCAGCTCGGGGGCGATATTATCGGATACGCAGTATTTT

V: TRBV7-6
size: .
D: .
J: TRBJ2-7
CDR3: CASSLEKGVGTYEQYF
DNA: TGTGCCAGCTCCTTGGAGAAGGGGGTAGGGACCTACGAGCAGTACTTC

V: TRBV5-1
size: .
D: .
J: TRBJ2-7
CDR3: CASSPQGGATSYEQYF
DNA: TGCGCCAGCAGCCCTCAAGGAGGGGCGACCTCCTACGAGCAGTACTTC

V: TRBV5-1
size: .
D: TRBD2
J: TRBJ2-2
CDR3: CASSKSGRTNTGELFF
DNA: TGCGCCAGCAGCAAGAGCGGGAGGACGAACACCGGGGAGCTGTTTTTT

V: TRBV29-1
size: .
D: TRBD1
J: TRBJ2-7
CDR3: CSYGTATYEQYF
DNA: TGCAGTTACGGGACAGCCACCTACGAGCAGTACTTC

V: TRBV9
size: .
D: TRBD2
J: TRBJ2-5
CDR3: CASSVGPSGSLETQYF
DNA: TGTGCCAGCAGCGTAGGACCTAGCGGGAGTTTAGAGACCCAGTACTTC

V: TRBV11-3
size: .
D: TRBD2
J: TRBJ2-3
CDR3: CASSLGGGGSTDTQYF
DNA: TGTGCCAGCAGCTTAGGCGGCGGGGGGAGCACAGATACGCAGTATTTT

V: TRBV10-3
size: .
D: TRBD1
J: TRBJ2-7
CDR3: CAISMGQSLGEQYF
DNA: TGTGCCATCAGTATGGGACAGTCCCTCGGCGAGCAGTACTTC

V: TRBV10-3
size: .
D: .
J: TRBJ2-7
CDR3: CAISVRERWEQYF
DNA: TGTGCCATCAGTGTCAGGGAGAGGTGGGAGCAGTACTTC

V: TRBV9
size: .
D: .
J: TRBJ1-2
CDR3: CASSGTLRTGSLSSYGYTF
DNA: TGTGCCAGCAGCGGAACCCTCCGAACGGGCTCATTGAGCAGCTATGGCTACACCTTC

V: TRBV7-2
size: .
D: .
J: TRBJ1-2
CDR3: CASSLPGRMNYGYTF
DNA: TGTGCCAGCAGCTTACCGGGACGGATGAACTATGGCTACACCTTC

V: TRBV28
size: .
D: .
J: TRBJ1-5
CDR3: CASSPRQGNQPQHF
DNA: TGTGCCAGCAGTCCTCGACAGGGCAATCAGCCCCAGCATTTT